Presented here are 3 T cell receptor beta chains from one specimen sequenced in a study of OX40 agonist ivuxolimab in advanced cancers. The assay was immunoSEQ multiplex PCR, and TCRdb's table has in-frame clones only and misses some. Here the sample spans tens of thousands of clones, 80% to 95% being singletons. This specimen consisted of CD4+ or CD8+ T cells sorted from blood, obtained in a trial of the OX40 agonist ivuxolimab. The receptors come from an adult with an advanced solid tumor such as melanoma, head and neck, liver or kidney cancer.

This clone was detected once. The chain is built from TRBV29-1 and TRBJ2-7; 8 nucleotides agree with TRBD1. The J segment lost 5 bases and the V segment lost 5 bases, leaving 5 bases of the junction unmatched. CDR3 size: 12 residues. From germline, CDR1 is SQVTM and CDR2 ANQGSEA. The CDR3 DNA sequence: TGCAGCGTTAAACAGGGGGTGAACGAGCAGTACTTC. Protein sequence: CSVKQGVNEQYF.

The CDR3 sequence: CASSAGGGNTDTQYF. In DNA form, the CDR3 reads TGTGCCAGCAGTGCTGGCGGGGGTAACACAGATACGCAGTATTTT. V gene TRBV4-2 combines with J gene TRBJ2-3, with 7 bases fitting TRBD2. The CDR3 runs to 15 residues. V lost 6 bases and J lost 2; bases outside the gene matches: 8. In germline, CDR1 is LGHNA, CDR2 YNFKEQ.

This clone was observed a single time. The rearrangement joins TRBV9 to TRBJ2-2; 9 nucleotides agree with TRBD2. The CDR3 contains 16 residues. Losses at the gene ends were 2 bases for V and 2 bases for J; bases not matched to a gene: 4. The germline V gene has CDR1 SGDLS and CDR2 YYNGEE. CDR3: CASSVLAGTNTGELFF. CDR3 bases: TGTGCCAGCAGCGTGCTAGCGGGGACCAACACCGGGGAGCTGTTTTTT.